These T cell receptor beta chains were read from a single sample in a study of blood T cell repertoires in COVID-19. The method was immunoSEQ multiplex PCR; TCRdb's version includes in-frame clones alone and lacks a portion of them. The sample holds over 450,000 clones, roughly 89% seen once. Sequenced sample: peripheral blood. Receptor source: a young man with COVID-19, enrolled during active disease. Each CDR3 is given with its conserved first and last residue. The order of the fields is D gene, J gene, V gene, clone size, CDR3 protein, CDR3 DNA. The D gene is left open where the match is weak. Clone size, where shown, is once, few, many, or a class for clones that have expanded.

>TRBD2|TRBJ2-3|TRBV27|-
CASSPRGVLRRFSTDTQYF
TGTGCCAGCAGTCCACGGGGGGTCCTTCGCCGATTTAGCACAGATACGCAGTATTTT
>-|TRBJ2-7|TRBV11-1|once
CASSYGPTYEQYF
TGTGCCAGCAGCTATGGGCCCACCTACGAGCAGTACTTC
>-|TRBJ1-4|TRBV7-9|-
CASSLPGGGNNEKLFF
TGTGCCAGCAGCCTACCGGGGGGAGGGAACAATGAAAAACTGTTTTTT
>-|TRBJ1-1|TRBV19|-
CASSIHRNTEAFF
TGTGCCAGTAGTATCCACAGGAACACTGAAGCTTTCTTT
>-|TRBJ2-5|TRBV15|-
CATSRDLYQETQYF
TGTGCCACCAGCAGAGATCTTTACCAAGAGACCCAGTACTTC
>-|TRBJ1-5|TRBV6-1|-
CASSGGGTHSNQPQHF
TGTGCCAGCAGTGGGGGGGGGACGCATAGCAATCAGCCCCAGCATTTT
>-|TRBJ1-1|TRBV7-9|-
CASSFRAMGGAFF
TGTGCCAGCAGCTTTAGGGCCATGGGGGGAGCTTTCTTT
>-|TRBJ1-4|TRBV2|-
CAILEGDWGEKLFF
TGTGCCATCCTAGAGGGAGACTGGGGTGAAAAACTGTTTTTT
>TRBD1|TRBJ2-2|TRBV11-2|-
CASSRTRLQGAGELFF
TGTGCCAGCAGCCGCACCAGATTACAGGGGGCCGGGGAGCTGTTTTTT
>TRBD1|TRBJ1-1|TRBV6-5|-
CASRVNRGTTEAFF
TGTGCCAGCAGAGTAAACAGGGGGACCACTGAAGCTTTCTTT
>TRBD1|TRBJ2-2|TRBV24-1|-
CATSDRTGGTGELFF
TGTGCCACCAGTGATCGTACAGGGGGGACCGGGGAGCTGTTTTTT
>-|TRBJ2-3|TRBV5-4|once
CASNSASQSPDTQYF
TGTGCCAGCAATAGCGCAAGTCAGTCTCCAGATACGCAGTATTTT
>-|TRBJ1-1|TRBV2|-
CASRGTTGSWTEAFF
TGTGCCAGCAGAGGTACCACAGGGAGTTGGACTGAAGCTTTCTTT
>-|TRBJ2-3|TRBV19|-
CASSIGSGTSTDTQYF
TGTGCCAGTAGTATCGGATCCGGGACTTCTACAGATACGCAGTATTTT
>-|TRBJ1-1|TRBV5-1|-
CASGGGRGETEAFF
TGCGCCAGCGGGGGAGGACGGGGAGAGACTGAAGCTTTCTTT
>-|TRBJ2-2|TRBV27|-
CASRPTVTGELFF
TGTGCCAGCAGACCGACAGTTACCGGGGAGCTGTTTTTT
>-|TRBJ1-1|TRBV9|-
CASSVGLGAGLDTEAFF
TGTGCCAGCAGCGTAGGTCTGGGGGCAGGGCTGGACACTGAAGCTTTCTTT
>-|TRBJ1-2|TRBV14|once
CASSQERGIYGYTF
TGTGCCAGCAGCCAAGAAAGGGGGATCTATGGCTACACCTTC
>TRBD1|TRBJ2-7|TRBV2|once
CASSEGQPPSYEQYF
TGTGCCAGCAGTGAGGGACAGCCTCCCTCCTACGAGCAGTACTTC
>-|TRBJ1-2|TRBV24-1|-
CATSSGFGYTF
TGTGCCACCAGTTCGGGGTTTGGCTACACCTTC
>TRBD2|TRBJ2-5|TRBV2|-
CATRPAGQETQYF
TGTGCCACCCGGCCAGCGGGGCAAGAGACCCAGTACTTC
>TRBD2|TRBJ2-3|TRBV5-4|-
CASSPGGLAGPDTQYF
TGTGCCAGCTCCCCCGGGGGACTAGCGGGGCCAGATACGCAGTATTTT
>TRBD1|TRBJ1-5|TRBV19|many
CASSIGQGRVQPQHF
TGTGCCAGTAGTATAGGACAGGGTCGAGTCCAGCCCCAGCATTTT
>TRBD1|TRBJ2-3|TRBV5-1|-
CASSPAGQGVVSDTQYF
TGCGCCAGCAGCCCGGCCGGACAGGGAGTCGTATCGGATACGCAGTATTTT
>-|TRBJ2-7|TRBV18|-
CASSLGGPSYEQYF
TGTGCCAGCTCACTGGGCGGGCCTTCCTACGAGCAGTACTTC
>TRBD1|TRBJ2-7|TRBV7-9|-
CASSVDRGPHPTYEQYF
TGTGCCAGCAGCGTCGACAGGGGGCCTCATCCCACCTACGAGCAGTACTTC
>-|TRBJ2-1|TRBV2|few
CASSGGVRQFF
TGTGCCAGCAGTGGGGGAGTCCGGCAGTTCTTC
>TRBD1|TRBJ1-2|TRBV3-1/TRBV3-2|-
CASSQVVPDRGFFGYTF
TGTGCCAGCAGCCAAGTGGTCCCAGACAGGGGATTCTTTGGCTACACCTTC
>TRBD1|TRBJ1-1|TRBV20-1|-
CSASGQGRSNTEAFF
TGCAGTGCTAGTGGACAGGGGAGATCGAACACTGAAGCTTTCTTT
>-|TRBJ2-7|TRBV27|-
CASSLTGTSYEQYF
TGTGCCAGCAGCCTTACAGGGACCTCCTACGAGCAGTACTTC
>TRBD2|TRBJ2-2|TRBV24-1|-
CATSDRDLAGVHGELFF
TGTGCCACCAGTGACCGAGACCTAGCGGGAGTTCACGGGGAGCTGTTTTTT
>TRBD1|TRBJ1-1|TRBV30|-
CAWNPGQALNTEAFF
TGTGCCTGGAACCCCGGACAGGCCTTGAACACTGAAGCTTTCTTT
>-|TRBJ2-1|TRBV4-2|-
CASTCRDCNEQFF
TGTGCCAGCACCTGCCGGGATTGTAATGAGCAGTTCTTC
>-|TRBJ2-5|TRBV27|-
CASSLWQKETQYF
TGTGCCAGCAGTTTATGGCAAAAAGAGACCCAGTACTTC
>-|TRBJ2-5|TRBV24-1|-
CATSAAGQETQYF
TGTGCCACCAGTGCAGCGGGCCAAGAGACCCAGTACTTC
>-|TRBJ1-2|TRBV5-4|-
CASSSGKGGGAAYGYTF
TGTGCCAGCAGCTCCGGAAAGGGGGGAGGGGCCGCTTATGGCTACACCTTC
>TRBD2|TRBJ2-1|TRBV3-1/TRBV3-2|once
CASSQYGGAGEQFF
TGTGCCAGCAGCCAATACGGGGGGGCCGGTGAGCAGTTCTTC
>TRBD1|TRBJ2-1|TRBV27|few
CASSSSGGPYNEQFF
TGTGCCAGCAGTTCTTCAGGGGGCCCCTACAATGAGCAGTTCTTC
>TRBD1|TRBJ2-7|TRBV5-4|once
CASSPMGQLSYEQYF
TGTGCCAGCAGCCCCATGGGACAGCTCTCCTACGAGCAGTACTTC
>-|TRBJ1-3|TRBV5-5|-
CASSPLQLDSGNTIYF
TGTGCCAGCAGCCCCCTACAGCTCGACTCTGGAAACACCATATATTTT
>TRBD2|TRBJ2-1|TRBV15|-
CATSRDNGLAGAYGNEQFF
TGTGCCACCAGCAGAGATAACGGACTAGCGGGAGCTTATGGCAATGAGCAGTTCTTC
>-|TRBJ1-3|TRBV28|-
CASSSDKTGNTIYF
TGTGCCAGCAGTTCCGACAAAACTGGAAACACCATATATTTT
>TRBD1|TRBJ1-1|TRBV18|-
CASSATRGDTEAFF
TGTGCCAGCTCAGCGACCAGGGGGGACACTGAAGCTTTCTTT